The next 3 T cell receptor beta chains were all read from a single sample in a study of cytomegalovirus exposure and HLA in healthy donors. PCR used 60 Vbeta primers and 13 Jbeta primers. Libraries were prepared by immunoSEQ multiplex PCR; TCRdb keeps only in-frame clonotypes and omits some of them. The profile covers fewer than 200,000 clones, with approximately 80% appearing a single time and around 2.4% taken by the ten largest. The sequencing input was PBMCs. Receptors were obtained from a woman younger than 45 in good health and CMV-seronegative.

The chain recombines TRBV18 with TRBJ1-6, with 8 nucleotides matching TRBD1. The V gene end was trimmed by 6 bases and the J gene end by 8 bases; junction bases not matched to a gene: 3. Germline CDR1 KGHSH, CDR2 LQKENI. This CDR3 has 13 residues. CDR3 nucleotide sequence: TGTGCCAGCTCGTCAGGGGGCGATTCACCCCTCCACTTT. This translates into CASSSGGDSPLHF. The full variable domain, in which reference TRBV18 and TRBJ1-6 provide the parts outside the CDR3, is NAGVMQNPRHLVRRRGQEARLRCSPMKGHSHVYWYRQLPEEGLKFMVYLQKENIIDESGMPKERFSAEFPKEGPSILRIQQVVRGDSAAYFCASSSGGDSPLHFGNGTRLTVT.

The genes are TRBV5-6 and TRBJ2-5; weak D call: TRBD2 (7 bases). V gave up 1 base and J gave up 2 bases, with 15 bases separating them. Germline V lookup: CDR1 SGHDT, CDR2 YYEEEE. There are 16 residues in the CDR3. CDR3 loop: CASSLQGGGVQETQYF. Here the CDR3 DNA reads TGTGCCAGCAGCTTGCAGGGCGGGGGCGTACAAGAGACCCAGTACTTC.

The chain is built from TRBV30 and TRBJ2-7; 7 bases line up with TRBD1. This CDR3 contains 17 residues. CDR1 and CDR2 (germline): GTSNPN, SVGIG (reference sequence). After removal of 2 bases from V and 3 bases from J, the junction contained 16 bases not matched to a gene. CDR3: CAWSITPPDRSNYEQYF. The CDR3 DNA is TGTGCCTGGAGTATTACCCCTCCGGACAGGTCAAACTACGAGCAGTACTTC.